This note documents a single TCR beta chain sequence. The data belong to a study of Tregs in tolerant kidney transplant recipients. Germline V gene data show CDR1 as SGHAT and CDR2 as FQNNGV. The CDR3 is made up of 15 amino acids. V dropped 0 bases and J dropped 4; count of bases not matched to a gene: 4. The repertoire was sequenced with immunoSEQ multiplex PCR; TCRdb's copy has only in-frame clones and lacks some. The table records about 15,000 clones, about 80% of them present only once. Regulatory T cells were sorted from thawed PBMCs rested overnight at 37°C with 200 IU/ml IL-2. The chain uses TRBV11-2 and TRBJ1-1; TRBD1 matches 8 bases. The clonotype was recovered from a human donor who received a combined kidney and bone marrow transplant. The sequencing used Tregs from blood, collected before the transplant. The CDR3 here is CASSLDGRGLTEAFF. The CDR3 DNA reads TGTGCCAGCAGCTTAGACGGCAGGGGGCTCACTGAAGCTTTCTTT.